These 26 T cell receptor beta chains were sequenced from one sample in a study of T cells after yellow fever vaccination (dated 2019 in TCRdb). The intended sense of this specimen's treatment or condition label: live attenuated yellow fever vaccine strain. Library construction relied on 5' RACE. Sequencing instrument: Illumina HiSeq 2500. Starting from the raw public reads, TCRdb applied fastp trimming at Q25, assembled clones with MiXCR and retained in-frame beta chains. Rows with one shared CDR3 protein collapse into an entry with the most common genes and DNA. The sample contains 55,000 to 70,000 distinct CDR3 sequences, around 7% of them found a single time. Together, the top ten hold 35% to 40% of the sample. The sample here was CD8+ T cells sorted from PBMCs, taken roughly 46 days after the first yellow fever vaccination. Every receptor here comes from a man between 18 and 29 years old who received the YFV17D yellow fever vaccine.

The chain uses TRBV4-1 and TRBJ1-5, with a possible D match to TRBD1 (6 bases). V lost 3 bases to trimming and J lost 9 bases, with 18 bases between them. CDR1 and CDR2 (germline): MGHRA, YSYEKL. The CDR3 consists of 15 residues. CDR3 DNA: TGCGCCAGCAGCCACCCGGGGCAGGGGTTGTCGCCCCAGCATTTT. Its protein product is CASSHPGQGLSPQHF.

This clonotype was found many times. The genes are TRBV4-1 and TRBJ2-3, with D unresolved. The CDR3 length is 14 residues. Trimming removed 2 bases at V and 0 bases at J, with 6 bases between. Germline-derived CDR1 and CDR2 are MGHRA and YSYEKL. CDR3 DNA: TGCGCCAGCAGCCAATTTCATAGCACAGATACGCAGTATTTT. It is translated as CASSQFHSTDTQYF.

There are a few counts of this clonotype. CDR3 sequence reads: CASSWGWREQFF. In DNA form, the CDR3 reads TGTGCCAGCAGTTGGGGGTGGAGAGAGCAGTTCTTC. This chain joins TRBV12-3 or TRBV12-4 and TRBJ2-1; D is possibly TRBD1 or TRBD2 (5 bases each). The CDR3 has 12 residues. Trimming pared 4 bases from V and 10 bases from J, leaving 11 bases between.

This clonotype was found many times. This chain joins TRBV16 and TRBJ1-5, with TRBD1 matching 7 bases. After removal of 0 bases from V and 7 bases from J, the junction contained 9 bases not matched to a gene. The germline V gene encodes CDR1 KGHSY and CDR2 FQNENV. CDR3 length: 16 residues. The chain's CDR3 is CASSQSIRGVHQPQHF. Here the CDR3 DNA reads TGTGCCAGCAGCCAATCGATCAGGGGGGTACACCAGCCCCAGCATTTT.

The CDR3 DNA reads TGCGCCAGCAGCTTGGGGGGAGGGACCTACGAGCAGTACTTC. Residues: CASSLGGGTYEQYF. The V gene is TRBV5-1, the J gene TRBJ2-7, with 7 bases lining up with TRBD2. This CDR3 comprises 14 residues. Germline loops: CDR1 SGHRS, CDR2 YFSETQ. Trimming removed 0 bases from V and 2 bases from J; junction bases left unmatched: 2.

The chain carries TRBV10-3 and TRBJ2-1, with D uncertain. The germline V and J ends were trimmed by 10 bases and 0 bases, with 10 bases remaining between them. The germline gives CDR1 ENHRY, CDR2 SYGVKD. This CDR3 has 13 residues. CDR3 nucleotide sequence: TGTGCCACAGACTCGGGCTCCTACAATGAGCAGTTCTTC. Protein: CATDSGSYNEQFF.

This clonotype was observed many times. The J gene is TRBJ1-1, the V gene TRBV10-3; TRBD1 matches 8 bases. The CDR3 has 14 amino acids. Germline V gene data show CDR1 as ENHRY and CDR2 as SYGVKD. Unmatched junction bases numbered 6, after V lost 6 bases and J lost 3 bases. As DNA, the CDR3 is TGTGCCATCAGCGGGGACAGGATGGACACTGAAGCTTTCTTT. It specifies CAISGDRMDTEAFF.

This clonotype occurred many times. In DNA form, the CDR3 reads TGTGCCAGCAGCCACTCAGGGCACGGGACTAGCGGGGGGTTGCCCTACGAGCAGTACGTC. This codes for CASSHSGHGTSGGLPYEQYV. This rearrangement joins TRBV11-1 to TRBJ2-7; the match to TRBD2 covers 15 bases. The CDR3 extends over 20 amino acids. The trim removed 5 bases at V and 2 bases at J, leaving 16 bases unmatched. Germline V gene sequence: CDR1 SGHAT, CDR2 FQDESV (reference sequence).

This CDR3 reads CASSPRESYYEQYF. The CDR3, as DNA: TGTGCCAGCAGCCCGAGGGAGAGTTACTACGAGCAGTACTTC. V and J are TRBV6-2 or TRBV6-3 and TRBJ2-7; tentatively, D is TRBD2 (5 bases). Germline V lookup: CDR1 MNHEY, CDR2 SVGEGT. The germline V and J ends were trimmed by 6 bases and 3 bases, with 15 bases remaining between them. The CDR3 extends over 14 amino acids.

This clonotype was observed many times. The CDR3 DNA reads TGTGCCAGCAGGACGACAGGGGGCCTGGAGGCCGGGGAGCTGTTTTTT. It codes for CASRTTGGLEAGELFF. The gene calls are TRBV12-3 or TRBV12-4 and TRBJ2-2; TRBD1 matches at 10 bases. The CDR3 is made up of 16 amino acids. V was pared by 6 bases and J by 6 bases, with 10 bases of the junction left unmatched.

The chain recombines TRBV7-9 with TRBJ2-1; no reliable D call. The V gene's germline CDR1 is SEHNR and CDR2 FQNEAQ (reference sequence). Trimming stripped 4 bases from V and 6 bases from J, with 19 bases between. The CDR3 spans 16 residues. The CDR3 loop reads CASSSVQFPGFNEQFF. CDR3 nucleotide sequence: TGTGCCAGCAGCTCGGTGCAGTTCCCCGGCTTCAATGAGCAGTTCTTC.

This clonotype has ten or more counts. This chain uses TRBV24-1 with TRBJ2-3; possible D gene TRBD2, 5 bases. The CDR3 extends over 14 amino acids. Per the germline V gene, CDR1 is KGHDR and CDR2 is SFDVKD. V was clipped by 12 bases and J by 1 base, with 16 bases between them. The CDR3 here is CASSRGRGTDTQYF. The CDR3 bases are TGTGCCTCATCTCGGGGTCGAGGCACAGATACGCAGTATTTT.

At least ten counts were recorded for this clonotype. The CDR3 sequence: CASSFTSGGQNTEAFF. In nucleotides, the CDR3 is TGCGCCAGCAGCTTTACGAGCGGGGGACAGAACACTGAAGCTTTCTTT. The V and J genes are TRBV5-1 and TRBJ1-1, with TRBD1 as a possible D gene (6 bases). CDR3 length: 16 residues. Germline V gene data show CDR1 as SGHRS and CDR2 as YFSETQ. Trimming removed 2 bases at V and 1 base at J, with 15 bases between.

At least ten counts were recorded for this clonotype. The chain links TRBV5-1 to TRBJ2-5; tentative D call: TRBD1 (6 bases). The germline V gene has CDR1 SGHRS and CDR2 YFSETQ. This CDR3 has 16 amino acids. Trimming removed 3 bases from V and 2 bases from J, with 17 bases in between. CDR3 nucleotide sequence: TGCGCCAGCAGCTCGGGACACAAACCCTTACAAGAGACCCAGTACTTC. Its translation is CASSSGHKPLQETQYF.

The chain uses TRBV6-4 and TRBJ2-2; 7 positions match TRBD1. The CDR3 is 16 amino acids. From germline, CDR1 is MRHNA and CDR2 SNTAGT. V trimming: 5 bases; J trimming: 1 base; junction bases outside the gene matches: 7. The CDR3 spells CASSLAQGRNTGELFF. The DNA for the CDR3 is TGTGCCAGCAGTCTAGCACAGGGGCGGAACACCGGGGAGCTGTTTTTT.

This clonotype was recorded many times. The V and J genes are TRBV12-3 or TRBV12-4 and TRBJ2-7, with a possible D match to TRBD2 (6 bases). V was cut by 6 bases and J by 7 bases, with 19 bases left in between. The CDR3 loop spans 14 amino acids. CDR3 coding DNA: TGTGCCAGCAGAGACAACGCCCGGGGGAGAGAGCAGTACTTC. Amino acids: CASRDNARGREQYF.

This chain joins TRBV7-6 and TRBJ2-7; a possible D gene is TRBD1 (6 bases). The CDR3 runs 14 residues. V was cut by 1 base and J by 7 bases, with 14 bases left in between. Germline V gene lookup returns CDR1 SGHVS and CDR2 FNYEAQ. The CDR3: CASSLGRGVGEQYF. Written as DNA, the CDR3 is TGTGCCAGCAGCTTAGGCAGGGGAGTCGGTGAGCAGTACTTC.

This clonotype was seen at least ten times. The rearrangement uses TRBV14 and TRBJ2-3; D gene ambiguous. V lost 4 bases to trimming and J lost 8 bases, with 13 bases between them. This CDR3 comprises 13 residues. The V gene's germline CDR1 is SGHDN and CDR2 FVKESK. The CDR3 DNA is TGTGCCAGCAGCCCTGCCCCCTTCGTTACGCAGTATTTT. Translated, it gives CASSPAPFVTQYF. The full variable domain, in which reference TRBV14 and TRBJ2-3 provide the parts outside the CDR3, is EAGVTQFPSHSVIEKGQTVTLRCDPISGHDNLYWYRRVMGKEIKFLLHFVKESKQDESGMPNNRFLAERTGGTYSTLKVQPAELEDSGVYFCASSPAPFVTQYFGPGTRLTVL.

The sample holds many counts of this clonotype. The rearrangement links TRBV27 to TRBJ2-3; D unresolved. V lost 3 bases and J lost 0, with 7 bases in between. The CDR3 has 14 amino acids. Germline V gene data show CDR1 as MNHEY and CDR2 as SMNVEV (reference sequence). The CDR3 is CASSLGYSTDTQYF. CDR3 bases: TGTGCCAGCAGTTTGGGTTATAGCACAGATACGCAGTATTTT.

In this sample, this clonotype turned up many times. This chain uses TRBV29-1 with TRBJ1-2, with no clear D. The germline V and J ends were trimmed by 4 bases and 4 bases, with 10 bases remaining between them. The V gene's germline CDR1 is SQVTM and CDR2 ANQGSEA. The CDR3 loop spans 12 amino acids. This CDR3 is CSVGAGGYGYTF. CDR3 nucleotide sequence: TGCAGCGTTGGGGCCGGAGGCTATGGCTACACCTTC.

The chain recombines TRBV11-2 with TRBJ2-3; 11 bases fit TRBD2. Germline lookup yields CDR1 SGHAT and CDR2 FQNNGV. This CDR3 comprises 16 residues. The V gene end was trimmed by 8 bases and the J gene end by 5 bases; junction bases not matched to a gene: 12. This CDR3 is CASVLGSGGARDTQYF. Here the CDR3 DNA reads TGTGCCAGCGTCTTAGGTAGCGGGGGGGCCAGAGATACGCAGTATTTT. The full variable domain, its missing parts supplied by reference TRBV11-2 and TRBJ2-3, is EAGVAQSPRYKIIEKRQSVAFWCNPISGHATLYWYQQILGQGPKLLIQFQNNGVVDDSQLPKDRFSAERLKGVDSTLKIQPAKLEDSAVYLCASVLGSGGARDTQYFGPGTRLTVL.

This clonotype was recorded at least ten times. The gene calls are TRBV21-1 and TRBJ2-1; the table gives TRBD2 as D, unverified against the DNA. TRBV21-1 is a pseudogene. There are 15 residues in the CDR3. The CDR3 loop is CASSKASGGGNEQFF. DNA for the CDR3: TGTGCCAGCAGCAAAGCCAGCGGGGGGGGTAATGAGCAGTTCTTC.

In this sample, this clonotype turned up a few times. V and J are TRBV7-9 and TRBJ2-1; 8 bases map to TRBD1. The trim removed 5 bases at V and 3 bases at J, leaving 6 bases unmatched. Germline CDR1 reads SEHNR; CDR2 reads FQNEAQ (reference sequence). The CDR3 length is 15 residues. The CDR3 nucleotides are TGTGCCAGCAGCGCTCCGGGACAGGTCTACAATGAGCAGTTCTTC. It is translated as CASSAPGQVYNEQFF.

The sample holds many counts of this clonotype. The chain couples TRBV11-2 to TRBJ1-5; weak D call: TRBD1 (6 bases). The CDR3 covers 13 residues. The germline CDR1 and CDR2 sequences are SGHAT and FQNNGV. The V end lost 4 bases, the J end lost 7 bases, and 11 bases lay between the germline ends. CDR3 sequence reads: CASSYRAQQPQHF. DNA of the CDR3: TGTGCCAGCAGCTACAGGGCCCAACAGCCCCAGCATTTT. Supplemented by reference TRBV11-2 and TRBJ1-5, the full variable domain reads EAGVAQSPRYKIIEKRQSVAFWCNPISGHATLYWYQQILGQGPKLLIQFQNNGVVDDSQLPKDRFSAERLKGVDSTLKIQPAKLEDSAVYLCASSYRAQQPQHFGDGTRLSIL.

This sequence joins TRBV19 and TRBJ2-2; D is undetermined. The V and J ends lost 10 bases and 3 bases respectively, with 9 bases between them. There are 12 residues in the CDR3. CDR1 LNHDA and CDR2 SQIVND come from the germline V gene (reference sequence). This CDR3 is CATRDDTGELFF. CDR3 DNA: TGTGCCACAAGAGACGACACCGGGGAGCTGTTTTTT.

This chain connects TRBV30 to TRBJ1-2; the D is unclear. The CDR3 sequence is 13 residues long. V was clipped by 4 bases and J by 3 bases, with 12 bases between them. Germline V gene data show CDR1 as GTSNPN and CDR2 as SVGIG (reference sequence). The CDR3 sequence: CAWNLPGDYGYTF. DNA of the CDR3: TGTGCCTGGAATCTGCCTGGGGACTATGGCTACACCTTC.